A single TCR beta chain is shown here with its context. With 4 bases removed from V and 2 bases from J, the gap between germline ends came to 12 bases. The CDR3 totals 14 residues. Germline CDR1 and CDR2: SQVTM and ANQGSEA. The entry originates in a study of Graves' ophthalmopathy and Graves' hyperthyroidism. TCR beta CDR3 regions were amplified from RNA transcripts. The first-round RT-PCR employed HTBI primers together with the Qiagen OneStep RT-PCR kit. A multiplex PCR was then performed as the second round. TCRdb re-analysed the multiplex PCR reads in MiXCR, keeping a single row per CDR3 protein. Of about 220,000 distinct CDR3 sequences listed, about 22% were seen once; the top ten hold roughly 45%. Diagnosis relied on clinical symptoms, serum thyroxine, TRAb, thyroid ultrasound and orbital computed tomography.

Sequencing was performed on peripheral blood. The V gene is TRBV29-1, the J gene TRBJ1-3; possibly TRBD1 for D (5 bases). This receptor was obtained from a woman aged 50 to 60 with Graves' ophthalmopathy. This chain's CDR3 is CSVVIPGTGNTIYF. The CDR3 bases are TGCAGCGTTGTAATTCCAGGGACTGGAAACACCATATATTTT.